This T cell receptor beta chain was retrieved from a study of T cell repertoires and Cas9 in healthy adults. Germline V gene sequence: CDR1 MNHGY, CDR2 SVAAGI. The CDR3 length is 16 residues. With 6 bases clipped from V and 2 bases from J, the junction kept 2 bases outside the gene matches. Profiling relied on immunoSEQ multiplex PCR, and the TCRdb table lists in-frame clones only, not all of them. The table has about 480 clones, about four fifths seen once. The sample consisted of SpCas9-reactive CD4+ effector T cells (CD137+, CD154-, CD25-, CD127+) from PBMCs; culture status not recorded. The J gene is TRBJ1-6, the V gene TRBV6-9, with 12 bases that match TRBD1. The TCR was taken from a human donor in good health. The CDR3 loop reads CASRGTGGAYNSPLHF. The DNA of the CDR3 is TGTGCCAGCAGAGGGACAGGGGGCGCCTATAATTCACCCCTCCACTTT.